The rows below give T cell receptor beta chains drawn from one sample of a study of OX40 agonist ivuxolimab in advanced cancers. Repertoires were generated with immunoSEQ multiplex PCR, while TCRdb's copy carries only in-frame clones and drops some. The table shows tens of thousands of clones, with 90% to 95% occurring only once. The sample in question was CD4+ or CD8+ T cells sorted from blood, obtained in a trial of the OX40 agonist ivuxolimab. These receptor sequences come from an adult with an advanced solid tumor such as melanoma, head and neck, liver or kidney cancer. Both conserved end residues are part of each CDR3. A D gene is named only where the DNA matches it firmly. The size field is filled for only some rows; it gives once, few, many or a size class.

CDR3nt	CDR3aa	d_gene	len	abundance	v_gene	j_gene
TGTGCCAGCACTTGGAGCGGGGACACAGATACGCAGTATTTT	CASTWSGDTDTQYF	TRBD2	14	-	TRBV2	TRBJ2-3
TGCACCAGCAGCCAAGATAAAGCGGGGGATTACACAGATACGCAGTATTTT	CTSSQDKAGDYTDTQYF	-	17	-	TRBV1	TRBJ2-3
TGTGCCAGCTCCCAGGGGAGCAGGCCCTCCGTGGACTTC	CASSQGSRPSVDF	-	13	-	TRBV6-1	TRBJ2-5
TGTGCCAGCAGCATCCAGACAACTGGGCCAGAGACCCAGTACTTC	CASSIQTTGPETQYF	-	15	-	TRBV13	TRBJ2-5
TGTGCCAGCAGCTTAGACAACATAAACACCGGGGAGCTGTTTTTT	CASSLDNINTGELFF	-	15	-	TRBV7-2	TRBJ2-2
TGTGCCAGCAGTGTCTCAGGGTCAACGTTCTTC	CASSVSGSTFF	-	11	-	TRBV2	TRBJ2-1
TGTGCCTGGGGAGGGGGTCGGACCCAGTACTTC	CAWGGGRTQYF	-	11	-	TRBV30	TRBJ2-5
TGTGCCAGTAGTATGCCCCCGGAGACAGATACGCAGTATTTT	CASSMPPETDTQYF	-	14	-	TRBV19	TRBJ2-3
TGCGCCAGCAGCTTCCGTAGCGGGAGAGGGGACACAGATACGCAGTATTTT	CASSFRSGRGDTDTQYF	TRBD2	17	-	TRBV5-1	TRBJ2-3
TGTGCCAGCAGTGAATTTGGGGCTCAGCCCCAGCATTTT	CASSEFGAQPQHF	-	13	-	TRBV6-1	TRBJ1-5
TGTGCCAGTAGCCCTCAAGAGGTTACGGGTGAGCAGTTCTTC	CASSPQEVTGEQFF	-	14	-	TRBV19	TRBJ2-1
TGCGCCAGCAGCGGACAGGGGGTAGTAGATACGCAGTATTTT	CASSGQGVVDTQYF	TRBD1	14	-	TRBV5-1	TRBJ2-3
TGTGCCAGCAGCTTGGTGGACAGGGTTTCCGAGCAGTACTTC	CASSLVDRVSEQYF	TRBD1	14	-	TRBV5-4	TRBJ2-7
TGTGCCAGCAGTTTAGGGCACGTAGGGGGTTGGAAACTGTTTTTT	CASSLGHVGGWKLFF	-	15	-	TRBV27	TRBJ1-4
TGTGCCAGCCGATTCGACTCCAGGAGCTCCTACGAGCAGTACTTC	CASRFDSRSSYEQYF	-	15	-	TRBV28	TRBJ2-7
TGTGCCAGCAGCTTAGCAAGCTACGGGGGCTGGGCAGGCTACACCTTC	CASSLASYGGWAGYTF	-	16	-	TRBV7-9	TRBJ1-2
TGTGCCAGCCGTAACCAGGGGGCGGGCGAGCAGTACTTC	CASRNQGAGEQYF	TRBD1	13	once	TRBV2	TRBJ2-7
TGTGCCAGCAGTTTGGGGACTATGCTTTACGAGCAGTACTTC	CASSLGTMLYEQYF	TRBD2	14	-	TRBV27	TRBJ2-7
TGCGCCAGCAGCTTATACGAAACAGATACGCAGTATTTT	CASSLYETDTQYF	-	13	-	TRBV5-1	TRBJ2-3
TGTGCCAGCAGCTTAGCGTACAACCAAGAGACCCAGTACTTC	CASSLAYNQETQYF	-	14	-	TRBV7-9	TRBJ2-5
TGTGCCAGCAGCGTCGGACAGGCGCCCCCTGAAAAACTGTTTTTT	CASSVGQAPPEKLFF	TRBD1	15	-	TRBV9	TRBJ1-4
TGCGCCAGCAGCTTGGCGGGACTCAATCAGCCCCAGCATTTT	CASSLAGLNQPQHF	-	14	few	TRBV5-1	TRBJ1-5
TGTGCCAGCAGCTTTGTACAGACAAGCAATCAGCCCCAGCATTTT	CASSFVQTSNQPQHF	-	15	few	TRBV6-6	TRBJ1-5
TGTGCCAGTAGTACTGTTACCCATGAAAAACTGTTTTTT	CASSTVTHEKLFF	-	13	-	TRBV19	TRBJ1-4
TGTGCCAGCAGCGTAGAGGGGGGGCTTTTGGTCAATGAGCAGTTCTTC	CASSVEGGLLVNEQFF	-	16	-	TRBV9	TRBJ2-1
TGTGCCAGTAGTATAGTCAGGGGATCCTACGAGCAGTACTTC	CASSIVRGSYEQYF	-	14	-	TRBV19	TRBJ2-7
TGTGCCAGCTCACAGGGGGAAGGCGAAAAACTGTTTTTT	CASSQGEGEKLFF	-	13	-	TRBV18	TRBJ1-4
TGTGCCAGTAGTGGAAGCGGCACGACCTACGAGCAGTACTTC	CASSGSGTTYEQYF	-	14	-	TRBV19	TRBJ2-7
TGTGCCAGCAGTCCCCTCCCTGGCACAGATACGCAGTATTTT	CASSPLPGTDTQYF	-	14	-	TRBV6-6	TRBJ2-3
TGTGCCAGCGGCCGACGGGTTCCAGCTGGGGCCAACGTCCTGACTTTC	CASGRRVPAGANVLTF	-	16	-	TRBV28	TRBJ2-6
TGCGCCAGCAGGACCGGGACAGGGGGCGGCAATACGCAGTATTTT	CASRTGTGGGNTQYF	TRBD1	15	-	TRBV5-1	TRBJ2-3